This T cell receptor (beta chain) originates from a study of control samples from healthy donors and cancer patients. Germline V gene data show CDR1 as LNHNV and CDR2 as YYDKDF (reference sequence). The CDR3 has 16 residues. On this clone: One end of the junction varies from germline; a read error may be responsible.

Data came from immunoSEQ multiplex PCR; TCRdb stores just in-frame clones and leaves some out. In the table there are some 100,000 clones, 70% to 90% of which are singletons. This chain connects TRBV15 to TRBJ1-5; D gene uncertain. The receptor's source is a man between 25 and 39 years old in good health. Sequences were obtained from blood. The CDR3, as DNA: TGTGCCACCAGTAGAGTAGCGGTCGGCCACCCTCAGCCCCAGCATTTT. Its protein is CATSRVAVGHPQPQHF.